These T cell receptor beta chains were read from a single sample in a study of tumor T cells in aggressive B-cell lymphoma. Repertoires were generated with immunoSEQ multiplex PCR, while TCRdb's copy carries only in-frame clones and drops some. The sample lists 2,000 or so clones, 60% to 80% occurring once. The sequencing sample was made of tumor tissue. These receptor sequences come from an adult with diffuse large B cell lymphoma. The conserved cysteine and the conserved F or W are not part of the CDR3 here.

j_call v_call cdr3_aa
TRBJ1-1 TRBV19 ATTYGVRTEAF
TRBJ1-1 TRBV20-1 SPRFAEAF
TRBJ1-2 TRBV19 ASVTPGGDGYT
TRBJ2-3 TRBV7-9 ASSQTSGGRADTQY
TRBJ2-1 TRBV5-1 ASSPGGGDLNEQF
TRBJ2-7 TRBV2 ASSPGIAAYEQY
TRBJ2-7 TRBV5-6 ASSGPEQY
TRBJ2-7 TRBV10-3 AISPRGGSYEQY
TRBJ2-1 TRBV19 ASSIFPGNEQF
TRBJ2-5 TRBV7-9 ATVSQGHQETQY
TRBJ2-1 TRBV5-5 ASSLFLEDEQF
TRBJ1-2 TRBV19 ASTGTRLGYT
TRBJ1-3 TRBV5-1 ASSLEPSSGNTIY
TRBJ1-2 TRBV7-6 ASSLDRVTGGYT
TRBJ2-1 TRBV2 ASSEQGVRGNEQF
TRBJ2-2 TRBV7-8 ASSSRQGNGELF
TRBJ2-7 TRBV27 ASRYRVGEQY
TRBJ2-3 TRBV11-2 ASSSRLAGGEDTQY
TRBJ2-3 TRBV7-8 ASSLTMTGEGTDTQY
TRBJ2-1 TRBV6-1 ASSLLTSGYNEQF
TRBJ1-1 TRBV6-6 ASSPDDSRAF
TRBJ2-3 TRBV7-2 ASSLARGWTDTQY
TRBJ1-2 TRBV18 ASSYRDRGYGYGYT
TRBJ2-7 TRBV10-1 ASRTETSYEQY
TRBJ1-4 TRBV7-9 ASSLGQNNEKLF
TRBJ2-3 TRBV6-1 ASSEVNGGAGDMQY
TRBJ1-2 TRBV7-2 ASSTDRRGGYT
TRBJ1-5 TRBV18 ASSPRGAGNQPQH
TRBJ1-3 TRBV4-1 ASSQEFQGLGNTIY
TRBJ2-5 TRBV7-7 ASSVLGAGGGETQY
TRBJ1-1 TRBV7-2 ASSQTGGSHNTEAF
TRBJ1-1 TRBV10-3 AISEGRLGEAF
TRBJ2-7 TRBV2 ASRFGTGEHSEQY
TRBJ1-1 TRBV6-5 ASRPTKGGTEAF
TRBJ1-1 TRBV6-1 ASTAYWTANTEAF
TRBJ2-3 TRBV7-2 ASSSGAGGPEDTQY
TRBJ1-2 TRBV27 ASRYRTGGGYT
TRBJ1-2 TRBV6-1 ATGRQGNYGYT
TRBJ1-3 TRBV7-6 ASSSRLGNTIY
TRBJ2-1 TRBV9 ASSEGVGANEQF
TRBJ1-6 TRBV5-1 ASRSDRADSPLH
TRBJ2-1 TRBV7-3 ASRTSGGSYNEQF
TRBJ2-1 TRBV30 AWGGMSSYNEQF
TRBJ1-2 TRBV5-8 ASTDASRGYYGYT
TRBJ2-5 TRBV5-4 ASSTKAGGQETQY
TRBJ1-1 TRBV19 ASSISGQGVSTEAF
TRBJ1-2 TRBV4-2 ASSQDHVTIWDSLPNYGYT
TRBJ1-2 TRBV7-8 ASSLSRTGDDGYT
TRBJ2-2 TRBV9 ASSVRGATGELF
TRBJ2-5 TRBV25-1 ASSGWGLQETQY